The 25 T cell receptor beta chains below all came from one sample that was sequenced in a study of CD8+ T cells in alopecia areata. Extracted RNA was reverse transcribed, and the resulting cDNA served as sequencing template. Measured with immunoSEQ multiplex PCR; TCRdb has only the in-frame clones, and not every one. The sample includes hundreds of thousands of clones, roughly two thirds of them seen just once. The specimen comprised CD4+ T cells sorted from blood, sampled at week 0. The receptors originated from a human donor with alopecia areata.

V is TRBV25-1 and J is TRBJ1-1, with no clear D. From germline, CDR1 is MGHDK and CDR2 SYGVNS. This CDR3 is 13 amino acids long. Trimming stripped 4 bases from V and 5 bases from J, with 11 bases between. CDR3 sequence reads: CASSVRLGTEAFF. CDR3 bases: TGTGCCAGCAGTGTGCGATTGGGTACTGAAGCTTTCTTT.

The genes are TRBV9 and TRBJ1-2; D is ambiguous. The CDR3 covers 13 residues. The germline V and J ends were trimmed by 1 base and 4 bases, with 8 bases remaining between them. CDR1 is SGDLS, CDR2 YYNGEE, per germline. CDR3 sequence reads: CASSVTGVYGYTF. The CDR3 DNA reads TGTGCCAGCAGCGTAACGGGCGTCTATGGCTACACCTTC.

CDR3 sequence reads: CASNRRRENEQFF. The CDR3 DNA is TGTGCCAGCAACCGTCGCAGGGAAAATGAGCAGTTCTTC. The chain links TRBV2 to TRBJ2-1; D might be TRBD1 (5 bases). This CDR3 has 13 amino acids. In germline, CDR1 is SNHLY, CDR2 FYNNEI. Trimming stripped 7 bases from V and 7 bases from J, with 14 bases between.

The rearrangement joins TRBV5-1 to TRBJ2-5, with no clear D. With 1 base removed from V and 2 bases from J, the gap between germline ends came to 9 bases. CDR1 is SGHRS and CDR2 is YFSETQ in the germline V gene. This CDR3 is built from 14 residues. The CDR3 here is CASSLRVVQETQYF. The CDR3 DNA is TGCGCCAGCAGCTTGAGGGTAGTTCAAGAGACCCAGTACTTC.

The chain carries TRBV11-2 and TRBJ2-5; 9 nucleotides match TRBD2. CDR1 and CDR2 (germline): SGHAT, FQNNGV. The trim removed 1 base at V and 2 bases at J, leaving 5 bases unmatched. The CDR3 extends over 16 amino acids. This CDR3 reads CASSLGSGGHQETQYF. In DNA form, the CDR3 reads TGTGCCAGCAGCTTAGGTAGCGGGGGCCATCAAGAGACCCAGTACTTC.

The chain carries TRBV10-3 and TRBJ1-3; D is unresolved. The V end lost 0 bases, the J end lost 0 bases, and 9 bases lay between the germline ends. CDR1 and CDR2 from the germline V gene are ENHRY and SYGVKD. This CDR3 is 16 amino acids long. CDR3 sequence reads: CAISESLLLSGNTIYF. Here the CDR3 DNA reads TGTGCCATCAGTGAGTCGCTGCTCCTCTCTGGAAACACCATATATTTT.

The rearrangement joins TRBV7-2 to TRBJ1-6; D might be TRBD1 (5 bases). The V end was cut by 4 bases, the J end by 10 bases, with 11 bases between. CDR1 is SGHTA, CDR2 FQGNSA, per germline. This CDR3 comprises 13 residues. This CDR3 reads CASSSARDSPLHF. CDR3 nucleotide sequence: TGTGCCAGCAGCTCGGCCCGGGACTCACCCCTCCACTTT.

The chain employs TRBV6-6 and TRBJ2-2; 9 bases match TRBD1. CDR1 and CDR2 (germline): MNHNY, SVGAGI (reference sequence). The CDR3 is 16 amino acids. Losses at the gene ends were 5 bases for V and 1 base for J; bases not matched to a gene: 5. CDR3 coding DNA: TGTGCCAGCAGTAAACCGGGACAGGGGAACACCGGGGAGCTGTTTTTT. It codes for CASSKPGQGNTGELFF.

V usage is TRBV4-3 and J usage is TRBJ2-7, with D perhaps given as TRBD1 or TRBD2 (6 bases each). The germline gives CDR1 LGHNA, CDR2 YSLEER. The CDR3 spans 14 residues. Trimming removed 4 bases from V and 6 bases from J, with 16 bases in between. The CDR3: CASSPLGGASEQYF. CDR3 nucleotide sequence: TGCGCCAGCAGCCCCTTGGGGGGCGCGTCCGAGCAGTACTTC.

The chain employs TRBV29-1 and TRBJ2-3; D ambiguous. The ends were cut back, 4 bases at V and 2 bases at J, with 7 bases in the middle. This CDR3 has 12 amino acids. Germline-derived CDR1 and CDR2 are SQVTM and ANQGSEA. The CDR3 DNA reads TGCAGCGTTGGGGCCACCACAGATACGCAGTATTTT. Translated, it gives CSVGATTDTQYF.

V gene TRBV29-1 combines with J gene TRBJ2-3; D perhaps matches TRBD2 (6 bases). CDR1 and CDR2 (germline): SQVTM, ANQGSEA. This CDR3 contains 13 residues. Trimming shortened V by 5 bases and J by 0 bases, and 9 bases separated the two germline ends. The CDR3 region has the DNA TGCAGCGTTCCTGGGGGGAGCACAGATACGCAGTATTTT. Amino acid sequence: CSVPGGSTDTQYF.

CDR3 sequence reads: CASSQDLRGEAFF. The CDR3 nucleotides read TGTGCCAGCAGCCAAGATTTAAGGGGTGAAGCTTTCTTT. V usage is TRBV14 and J usage is TRBJ1-1; maybe TRBD1 (5 bases). Germline-derived CDR1 and CDR2 are SGHDN and FVKESK. The V and J ends lost 0 bases and 7 bases respectively, with 9 bases between them. The CDR3 spans 13 residues.

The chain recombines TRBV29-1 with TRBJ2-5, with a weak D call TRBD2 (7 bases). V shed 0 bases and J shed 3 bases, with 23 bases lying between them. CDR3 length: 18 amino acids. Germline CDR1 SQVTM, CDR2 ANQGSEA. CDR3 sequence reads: CSVEDRWGGRGIEETQYF. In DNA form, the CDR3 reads TGCAGCGTTGAAGATAGGTGGGGGGGGCGCGGGATCGAAGAGACCCAGTACTTC.

CDR3 coding DNA: TGTGCCAGCTCACCCACAGGGGGCGCGAGGGGCTACACCTTC. This codes for CASSPTGGARGYTF. The rearrangement joins TRBV18 to TRBJ1-2; 9 bases agree with TRBD1. The CDR3 covers 14 residues. V shed 3 bases and J 8 bases; nucleotides not matched to a gene: 7. Looked up from germline, CDR1 is KGHSH and CDR2 is LQKENI.

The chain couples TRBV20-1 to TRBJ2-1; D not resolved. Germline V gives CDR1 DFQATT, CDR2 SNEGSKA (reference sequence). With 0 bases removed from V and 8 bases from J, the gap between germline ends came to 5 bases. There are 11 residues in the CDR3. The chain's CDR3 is CSARDMYEQFF. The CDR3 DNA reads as TGCAGTGCTAGAGATATGTATGAGCAGTTCTTC.

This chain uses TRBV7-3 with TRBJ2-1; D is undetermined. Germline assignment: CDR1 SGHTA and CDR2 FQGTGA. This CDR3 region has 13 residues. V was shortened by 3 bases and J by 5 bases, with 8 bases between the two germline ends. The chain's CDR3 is CASSLSINNEQFF. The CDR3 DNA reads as TGTGCCAGCAGCTTGTCTATTAACAATGAGCAGTTCTTC.

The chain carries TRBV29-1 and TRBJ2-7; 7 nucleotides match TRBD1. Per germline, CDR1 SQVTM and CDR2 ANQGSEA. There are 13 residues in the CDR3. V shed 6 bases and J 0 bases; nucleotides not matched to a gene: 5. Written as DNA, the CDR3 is TGCAGCGTCGTTGACAGGGCCTCCTACGAGCAGTACTTC. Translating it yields CSVVDRASYEQYF.

DNA of the CDR3: TGTGCCTGGAGGACCCCGTGGGGTCAAGAGACCCAGTACTTC. The encoded protein is CAWRTPWGQETQYF. The chain is built from TRBV30 and TRBJ2-5; D not certain. Germline lookup yields CDR1 GTSNPN and CDR2 SVGIG (reference sequence). The CDR3 length is 14 residues. V lost 3 bases and J 2 bases, leaving 13 bases between the germline ends.

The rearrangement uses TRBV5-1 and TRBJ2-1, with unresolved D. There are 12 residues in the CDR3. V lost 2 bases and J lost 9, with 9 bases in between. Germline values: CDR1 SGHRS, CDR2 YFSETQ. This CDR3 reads CASSLRMAEQFF. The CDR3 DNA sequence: TGCGCCAGCAGCTTACGGATGGCTGAGCAGTTCTTC.

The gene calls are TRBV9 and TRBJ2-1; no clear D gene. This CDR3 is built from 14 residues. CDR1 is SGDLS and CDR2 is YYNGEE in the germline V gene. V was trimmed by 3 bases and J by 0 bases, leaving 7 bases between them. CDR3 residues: CASSASSSYNEQFF. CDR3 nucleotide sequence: TGTGCCAGCAGCGCCTCGAGCTCCTACAATGAGCAGTTCTTC.

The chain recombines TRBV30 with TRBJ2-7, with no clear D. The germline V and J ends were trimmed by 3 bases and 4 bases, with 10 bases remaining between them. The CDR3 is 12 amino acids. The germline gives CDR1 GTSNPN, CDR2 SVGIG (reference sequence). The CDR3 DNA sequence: TGTGCCTGGAGCTCTGGGTTTTACGAGCAGTACTTC. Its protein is CAWSSGFYEQYF.

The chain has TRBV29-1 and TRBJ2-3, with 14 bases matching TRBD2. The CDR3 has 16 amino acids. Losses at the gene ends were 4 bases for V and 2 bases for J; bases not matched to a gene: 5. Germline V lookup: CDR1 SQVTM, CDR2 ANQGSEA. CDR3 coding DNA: TGCAGCGTTGGTGGGACTAGCGGGGGACCCACAGATACGCAGTATTTT. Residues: CSVGGTSGGPTDTQYF.

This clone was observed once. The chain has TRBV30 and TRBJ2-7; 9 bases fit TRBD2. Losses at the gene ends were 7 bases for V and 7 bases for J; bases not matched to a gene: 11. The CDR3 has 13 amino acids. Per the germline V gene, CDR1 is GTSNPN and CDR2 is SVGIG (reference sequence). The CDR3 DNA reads TGTGCCTTGGCGGCAGCGGGGGGTTGGGAGCAGTACTTC. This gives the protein CALAAAGGWEQYF.

The CDR3 sequence is CAWIPPDREKQYF. The DNA of the CDR3 is TGTGCCTGGATCCCCCCTGACAGGGAAAAGCAGTACTTC. The chain couples TRBV30 to TRBJ2-7; 7 nucleotides align to TRBD1. The CDR3 has 13 residues. V was clipped by 4 bases and J by 8 bases; unmatched bases: 11. Per germline, CDR1 GTSNPN and CDR2 SVGIG (reference sequence).

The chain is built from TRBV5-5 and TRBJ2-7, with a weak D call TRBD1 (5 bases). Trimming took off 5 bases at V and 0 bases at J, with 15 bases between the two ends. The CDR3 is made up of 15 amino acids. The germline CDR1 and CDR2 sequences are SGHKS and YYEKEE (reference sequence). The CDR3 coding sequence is TGTGCCAGCAGTCGGGTGCAGGGCCTCTCCTACGAGCAGTACTTC. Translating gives CASSRVQGLSYEQYF.